A single sample is the source of the 30 T cell receptor beta chains below, sequenced in a study of blood T cell repertoires in COVID-19. Profiling relied on immunoSEQ multiplex PCR, and the TCRdb table lists in-frame clones only, not all of them. This table has under 300,000 clones, 86% appearing once. Material for sequencing was peripheral blood. These receptors came from a woman aged 25 to 39 with COVID-19, enrolled during active disease.

This rearrangement joins TRBV7-9 to TRBJ1-1; no definite D call. The CDR3 has 13 residues. Germline V gene lookup returns CDR1 SEHNR and CDR2 FQNEAQ (reference sequence). V was shortened by 3 bases and J by 7 bases, with 12 bases between the two germline ends. CDR3 region: CASSFERAREAFF. The CDR3 nucleotides are TGTGCCAGCAGCTTTGAGAGGGCCCGTGAAGCTTTCTTT.

V and J are TRBV5-1 and TRBJ2-1, with no clear D. V lost 0 bases and J 0 bases, leaving 10 bases between the germline ends. CDR1 and CDR2 (germline): SGHRS, YFSETQ. The CDR3 length is 16 residues. The CDR3 sequence is CASSLGGGSSYNEQFF. In DNA, the CDR3 is TGCGCCAGCAGCTTGGGCGGCGGTTCCTCCTACAATGAGCAGTTCTTC.

The rearrangement links TRBV5-1 to TRBJ1-2, with 9 nucleotides matching TRBD1. Germline loops: CDR1 SGHRS, CDR2 YFSETQ. J was trimmed by 4 bases and V by 4 bases; bases with no gene match: 8. There are 15 residues in the CDR3. The CDR3 protein is CASSTWTGAGYGYTF. In DNA, the CDR3 is TGCGCCAGCAGCACCTGGACAGGGGCGGGCTATGGCTACACCTTC.

The chain links TRBV27 to TRBJ1-1; 7 nucleotides agree with TRBD1. The CDR3 contains 15 residues. The V segment lost 10 bases and the J segment 0 bases; nucleotides outside the gene matches: 11. CDR1 and CDR2 (germline): MNHEY, SMNVEV (reference sequence). The CDR3 coding sequence is TGTGCCACCGTACTTTCGACAGGGATGAACACTGAAGCTTTCTTT. It is translated as CATVLSTGMNTEAFF.

The gene calls are TRBV7-9 and TRBJ2-7, with 8 bases fitting TRBD1. The length of the CDR3 is 15 residues. J gave up 6 bases and V 2 bases, and 9 bases lay outside the gene matches. The V gene's germline CDR1 is SEHNR and CDR2 FQNEAQ (reference sequence). CDR3 coding DNA: TGTGCCAGCAGCTTATTCCCGGGACAGGTCGTCGAGCAGTACTTC. Residues: CASSLFPGQVVEQYF.

The chain combines TRBV7-9 with TRBJ2-1; 8 bases are a match to TRBD2. Trimming at V came to 1 base and at J to 2 bases, leaving 7 bases not matched to a gene. CDR3 size: 17 residues. The germline V gene has CDR1 SEHNR and CDR2 FQNEAQ (reference sequence). The CDR3 reads CASSLGGGTRAYNEQFF. CDR3 coding DNA: TGTGCCAGCAGCTTAGGAGGTGGGACTAGGGCCTACAATGAGCAGTTCTTC.

The V call is TRBV12-3 or TRBV12-4, the J call TRBJ1-5; D unclear. Trimming removed 3 bases from V and 12 bases from J, with 9 bases in between. This CDR3 region has 11 residues. The CDR3 nucleotides are TGTGCCAGCAGTTTTAAGGAGCTCCAGCATTTT. Translation gives CASSFKELQHF.

The rearrangement uses TRBV5-1 and TRBJ1-1; 9 bases match TRBD1. Germline CDR1 and CDR2: SGHRS and YFSETQ. V dropped 4 bases and J dropped 5; count of bases not matched to a gene: 18. The CDR3 runs to 18 residues. CDR3 loop: CASSAGQGHVGDGTEAFF. The CDR3 nucleotides are TGCGCCAGCAGCGCCGGACAGGGGCACGTAGGGGACGGAACTGAAGCTTTCTTT.

V is TRBV28 and J is TRBJ1-2, with unresolved D. This CDR3 is built from 15 residues. Trimming pared 6 bases from V and 1 base from J, leaving 15 bases between. CDR1 and CDR2 from the germline V gene are MDHEN and SYDVKM. The CDR3 DNA sequence: TGTGCCAGCAGATATCGGGGTGGGCGTAACTATGGCTACACCTTC. Its translation: CASRYRGGRNYGYTF.

The V and J genes are TRBV6-1 and TRBJ2-3; a possible D gene is TRBD2 (5 bases). The CDR3 extends over 17 amino acids. The V end lost 2 bases, the J end lost 0 bases, and 15 bases lay between the germline ends. Germline loops: CDR1 MNHNS, CDR2 SASEGT. CDR3 sequence: CASSEYGLATSTDTQYF. CDR3 DNA sequence: TGTGCCAGCAGTGAATACGGCCTAGCCACTAGCACAGATACGCAGTATTTT.

The J gene is TRBJ2-1, the V gene TRBV21-1; the D segment call TRBD2 is taken from the table without a DNA check. TRBV21-1 is assigned pseudogene status. This CDR3 spans 17 amino acids. The DNA for the CDR3 is TGTGCCAGCAGCAATAGCGGGGGGCCCCCCCCCTACAATGAGCAGTTCTTC. Translating it yields CASSNSGGPPPYNEQFF.

The chain couples TRBV19 to TRBJ2-5, with 9 bases lining up with TRBD2. The CDR3 contains 14 residues. Trimming removed 5 bases from V and 5 bases from J; junction bases left unmatched: 6. Germline assignment: CDR1 LNHDA and CDR2 SQIVND (reference sequence). CDR3 region: CASSDRGGAETQYF. CDR3 in DNA: TGTGCCAGTAGTGACCGCGGGGGGGCTGAGACCCAGTACTTC.

The chain employs TRBV6-5 and TRBJ1-4; D perhaps matches TRBD1 (5 bases). Germline loops: CDR1 MNHEY, CDR2 SVGAGI. With 5 bases removed from V and 7 bases from J, the gap between germline ends came to 14 bases. The length of the CDR3 is 14 residues. The CDR3 coding sequence is TGTGCCAGCAGTCCCGGGACTGGGGGTGAAAAACTGTTTTTT. This sequence encodes CASSPGTGGEKLFF.

The chain has TRBV27 and TRBJ2-2; D is perhaps TRBD1 (6 bases). The germline CDR1 and CDR2 sequences are MNHEY and SMNVEV (reference sequence). Trimming took 6 bases from V and 6 from J, leaving 20 bases between them. The CDR3 covers 16 residues. CDR3: CASRPGMGAAAGELFF. In DNA, the CDR3 is TGTGCCAGCAGACCCGGCATGGGGGCAGCCGCCGGGGAGCTGTTTTTT.

This rearrangement joins TRBV7-9 to TRBJ2-2; TRBD1 agrees at 8 bases. Germline V gives CDR1 SEHNR, CDR2 FQNEAQ (reference sequence). V lost 5 bases, J lost 1 base, and 3 bases stayed unmatched. The CDR3 has 15 amino acids. The CDR3, as DNA: TGTGCCAGCAGCATGGACAGGGTGAACACCGGGGAGCTGTTTTTT. Translation: CASSMDRVNTGELFF. Full variable domain (rest looked up from reference TRBV7-9 and TRBJ2-2): DTGVSQNPRHKITKRGQNVTFRCDPISEHNRLYWYRQTLGQGPEFLTYFQNEAQLEKSRLLSDRFSAERPKGSFSTLEIQRTEQGDSAMYLCASSMDRVNTGELFFGEGSRLTVL.

The J gene is TRBJ1-2, the V gene TRBV6-1, with 7 bases matching TRBD1. Germline assignment: CDR1 MNHNS and CDR2 SASEGT. The CDR3 contains 15 residues. The V segment lost 1 base and the J segment 4 bases; nucleotides outside the gene matches: 6. CDR3 amino acids: CASSEEGWDSYGYTF. The CDR3 DNA reads as TGTGCCAGCAGTGAAGAAGGTTGGGACAGCTATGGCTACACCTTC.

The rearrangement joins TRBV12-5 to TRBJ2-2; 8 nucleotides agree with TRBD2. Per germline, CDR1 LGHNT and CDR2 FRNRAP. The CDR3 runs 17 residues. After removal of 2 bases from V and 8 bases from J, the junction contained 13 bases not matched to a gene. Here the CDR3 DNA reads TGTGCTAGTGGTTTGTCTCCACTCGGACTAGCAGGGGGGGAGCTGTTTTTT. Encoded protein: CASGLSPLGLAGGELFF.

This clone was picked up a small number of times. The V gene is TRBV2, the J gene TRBJ1-6, with D hard to call. V dropped 2 bases and J dropped 7 bases, with 12 bases sitting between them. The CDR3 consists of 15 residues. Germline V gene data show CDR1 as SNHLY and CDR2 as FYNNEI. The CDR3 DNA follows: TGTGCCAGCAGTGAAATAGACTTTTCCAATTCACCCCTCCACTTT. Translated, it gives CASSEIDFSNSPLHF.

The V gene is TRBV28, the J gene TRBJ1-5, with D tentatively TRBD1 (6 bases). The V gene lost 4 bases and the J gene lost 5 bases, with 15 bases spanning the gap. This CDR3 has 15 amino acids. Germline CDR1 and CDR2: MDHEN and SYDVKM. The CDR3 DNA sequence: TGTGCCAGCAGTTCGCTGATCAGGGGAGATCAGCCCCAGCATTTT. It is translated as CASSSLIRGDQPQHF. The variable domain in full, completed from reference TRBV28 and TRBJ1-5, reads DVKVTQSSRYLVKRTGEKVFLECVQDMDHENMFWYRQDPGLGLRLIYFSYDVKMKEKGDIPEGYSVSREKKERFSLILESASTNQTSMYLCASSSLIRGDQPQHFGDGTRLSIL.

The CDR3 region has the DNA TGTGCCAGTAGTATTACGACAGGACCCGCTAACTATGGCTACACCTTC. Translation: CASSITTGPANYGYTF. This sequence joins TRBV19 and TRBJ1-2; possible D gene TRBD1, 6 bases. CDR3 length: 16 residues. Germline V gene sequence: CDR1 LNHDA, CDR2 SQIVND (reference sequence). V was shortened by 3 bases and J by 0 bases, with 14 bases between the two germline ends. Filled out from reference TRBV19 and TRBJ1-2, the complete variable domain reads DGGITQSPKYLFRKEGQNVTLSCEQNLNHDAMYWYRQDPGQGLRLIYYSQIVNDFQKGDIAEGYSVSREKKESFPLTVTSAQKNPTAFYLCASSITTGPANYGYTFGSGTRLTVV.

This chain links TRBV5-1 with TRBJ2-5; D is unresolved. This CDR3 is 11 amino acids long. V shed 7 bases and J shed 7 bases, with 11 bases lying between them. CDR1 and CDR2 (germline): SGHRS, YFSETQ. The chain's CDR3 is CASSSPGTQYF. The CDR3 DNA is TGCGCCAGCTCAAGCCCTGGGACCCAGTACTTC. The whole variable domain, filled in from reference TRBV5-1 and TRBJ2-5, reads KAGVTQTPRYLIKTRGQQVTLSCSPISGHRSVSWYQQTPGQGLQFLFEYFSETQRNKGNFPGRFSGRQFSNSRSEMNVSTLELGDSALYLCASSSPGTQYFGPGTRLLVL.

The chain links TRBV7-8 to TRBJ1-5, with 7 positions matching TRBD1. Germline lookup yields CDR1 SGHVS and CDR2 FQNEAQ. The CDR3 is 14 residues long. After removal of 3 bases from V and 3 bases from J, the junction contained 2 bases not matched to a gene. CDR3 protein: CASSFGQDNQPQHF. The CDR3 DNA is TGTGCCAGCAGCTTTGGACAGGACAATCAGCCCCAGCATTTT. The full variable domain, in which reference TRBV7-8 and TRBJ1-5 provide the parts outside the CDR3, is GAGVSQSPRYKVAKRGQDVALRCDPISGHVSLFWYQQALGQGPEFLTYFQNEAQLDKSGLPSDRFFAERPEGSVSTLKIQRTQQEDSAVYLCASSFGQDNQPQHFGDGTRLSIL.

The chain couples TRBV5-5 to TRBJ1-4; the D gene is possibly TRBD1 (5 bases). Per the germline V gene, CDR1 is SGHKS and CDR2 is YYEKEE (reference sequence). V lost 2 bases and J lost 8, with 16 bases in between. This CDR3 contains 15 residues. CDR3 loop: CASSLGQGVIEKLFF. The CDR3, as DNA: TGTGCCAGCAGCTTAGGGCAGGGCGTAATCGAAAAACTGTTTTTT. The whole variable domain, filled in from reference TRBV5-5 and TRBJ1-4, reads DAGVTQSPTHLIKTRGQQVTLRCSPISGHKSVSWYQQVLGQGPQFIFQYYEKEERGRGNFPDRFSARQFPNYSSELNVNALLLGDSALYLCASSLGQGVIEKLFFGSGTQLSVL.

This sequence joins TRBV2 and TRBJ1-4; 7 bases are a match to TRBD1. V dropped 4 bases and J dropped 5; count of bases not matched to a gene: 4. The CDR3 extends over 14 amino acids. The V gene's germline CDR1 is SNHLY and CDR2 FYNNEI. The CDR3 region is CASSVQGINEKLFF. In nucleotides, the CDR3 is TGTGCCAGCAGTGTACAGGGGATAAATGAAAAACTGTTTTTT.

This clone was seen once. The V gene is TRBV3-1 (or the pseudogene TRBV3-2), the J gene TRBJ1-2; TRBD1 might be the D (6 bases). The CDR3 totals 14 residues. Trimming stripped 6 bases from V and 8 bases from J, with 19 bases between. From germline, CDR1 is LGHDT and CDR2 YNNKEL (reference sequence). In DNA, the CDR3 is TGTGCCAGCAGTCAGGTACAGGGCCTTTGGGGCTACACCTTC. The encoded protein is CASSQVQGLWGYTF.

The chain links TRBV19 to TRBJ1-6, with TRBD1 matching over 7 bases. The germline V gene has CDR1 LNHDA and CDR2 SQIVND (reference sequence). Trimming cost V 3 bases and J 6 bases; bases outside gene matches: 2. This CDR3 is 14 amino acids long. CDR3 coding DNA: TGTGCCAGTAGTATGGACAGGTCTAATTCACCCCTCCACTTT. It yields the protein CASSMDRSNSPLHF.

V usage is TRBV18 and J usage is TRBJ2-1, with TRBD2 as a possible D gene (6 bases). V lost 4 bases and J 2 bases, leaving 18 bases between the germline ends. The CDR3 is made up of 17 amino acids. In germline, CDR1 is KGHSH, CDR2 LQKENI. The CDR3 loop reads CASSHIPAGTTYNEQFF. The CDR3 DNA reads as TGTGCCAGCTCACACATTCCAGCGGGTACCACCTACAATGAGCAGTTCTTC.

The gene calls are TRBV2 and TRBJ1-1, with TRBD1 matching 7 bases. Germline CDR1 SNHLY, CDR2 FYNNEI. The V gene end was trimmed by 4 bases and the J gene end by 0 bases; junction bases not matched to a gene: 11. The CDR3 consists of 17 residues. The CDR3 region is CASSGLRRGRMNTEAFF. The CDR3 nucleotides read TGTGCCAGCAGTGGCCTCCGGAGGGGGCGGATGAACACTGAAGCTTTCTTT. Using reference TRBV2 and TRBJ1-1 for the parts outside the CDR3, the full variable domain is EPEVTQTPSHQVTQMGQEVILRCVPISNHLYFYWYRQILGQKVEFLVSFYNNEISEKSEIFDDQFSVERPDGSNFTLKIRSTKLEDSAMYFCASSGLRRGRMNTEAFFGQGTRLTVV.

The chain is built from TRBV5-1 and TRBJ2-5; possible D gene TRBD1, 8 bases. Trimming removed 5 bases at V and 3 bases at J, with 20 bases between. This CDR3 comprises 16 residues. In germline, CDR1 is SGHRS, CDR2 YFSETQ. In DNA, the CDR3 is TGCGCCAGCAGTAACAGGGGGGGTGATACCGAAGAGACCCAGTACTTC. This sequence encodes CASSNRGGDTEETQYF. The full variable domain, with the rest looked up from reference TRBV5-1 and TRBJ2-5, is KAGVTQTPRYLIKTRGQQVTLSCSPISGHRSVSWYQQTPGQGLQFLFEYFSETQRNKGNFPGRFSGRQFSNSRSEMNVSTLELGDSALYLCASSNRGGDTEETQYFGPGTRLLVL.

V gene TRBV11-2 combines with J gene TRBJ2-4; 7 positions match TRBD1. Germline CDR1 reads SGHAT; CDR2 reads FQNNGV. V was pared by 5 bases and J by 5 bases, with 6 bases of the junction left unmatched. The CDR3 covers 14 residues. CDR3 residues: CASSLTGPENIQYF. DNA of the CDR3: TGTGCCAGCAGCCTGACAGGGCCGGAAAACATTCAGTACTTC.